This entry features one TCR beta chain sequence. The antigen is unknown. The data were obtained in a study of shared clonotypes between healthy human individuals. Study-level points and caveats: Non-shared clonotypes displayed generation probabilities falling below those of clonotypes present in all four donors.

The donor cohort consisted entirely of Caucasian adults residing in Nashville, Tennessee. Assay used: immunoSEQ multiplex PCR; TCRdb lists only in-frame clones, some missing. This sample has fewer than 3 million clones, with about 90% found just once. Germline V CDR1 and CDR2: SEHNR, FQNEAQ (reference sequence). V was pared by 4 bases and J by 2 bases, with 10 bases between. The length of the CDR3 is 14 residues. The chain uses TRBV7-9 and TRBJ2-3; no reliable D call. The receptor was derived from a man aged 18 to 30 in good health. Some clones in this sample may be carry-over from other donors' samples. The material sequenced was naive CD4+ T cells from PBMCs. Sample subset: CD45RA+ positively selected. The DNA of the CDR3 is TGTGCCAGCAGCTCCCAACTCCCCACAGATACGCAGTATTTT. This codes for CASSSQLPTDTQYF.